Below are 14 T cell receptor beta chains sequenced from a single sample in a study of CD8+CD57+ T cells in acquired aplastic anemia. Genomic DNA was employed as the template in profiling TCR beta VDJ and CDR3. Each CDR3 protein gets one entry after TCRdb re-called the reads with MiXCR. The data contain about 190,000 distinct CDR3 sequences, around half of them seen just once; the ten biggest clones take up about 15%. Sequenced: sorted CD4+, CD8+, or CD8+CD57+ T cells (not recorded which) from PBMCs. These receptors were taken from a human donor in good health, serving as a control.

The genes are TRBV7-9 and TRBJ1-2; no reliable D call. CDR1 and CDR2 from the germline V gene are SEHNR and FQNEAQ (reference sequence). The length of the CDR3 is 16 residues. Between the trimmed V and J ends, which lost 3 bases and 1 base, there was a span of 15 bases. The CDR3 DNA follows: TGTGCCAGCAGCTTGAGTCTGGACGGTGATAACTATGGCTACACCTTC. Amino acids: CASSLSLDGDNYGYTF. Based on the CDR3 plus reference TRBV7-9 and TRBJ1-2, the full variable domain is DTGVSQNPRHKITKRGQNVTFRCDPISEHNRLYWYRQTLGQGPEFLTYFQNEAQLEKSRLLSDRFSAERPKGSFSTLEIQRTEQGDSAMYLCASSLSLDGDNYGYTFGSGTRLTVV.

This clonotype was detected ten times or more. The V call is TRBV7-9, the J call TRBJ1-2; D possibly corresponds to TRBD1 (5 bases). CDR1 and CDR2 (germline): SEHNR, FQNEAQ (reference sequence). This CDR3 comprises 16 residues. Trimming left V 4 bases short and J 5 bases short, with 20 bases between. For the CDR3, the DNA is TGTGCCAGCAGCTCCACGCGGGGACCTTCCAAATATGGCTACACCTTC. Translating it yields CASSSTRGPSKYGYTF. The full variable domain, completed using reference TRBV7-9 and TRBJ1-2, is DTGVSQNPRHKITKRGQNVTFRCDPISEHNRLYWYRQTLGQGPEFLTYFQNEAQLEKSRLLSDRFSAERPKGSFSTLEIQRTEQGDSAMYLCASSSTRGPSKYGYTFGSGTRLTVV.

V gene TRBV24-1 combines with J gene TRBJ1-6; D uncertain. This CDR3 is built from 19 residues. The germline CDR1 and CDR2 sequences are KGHDR and SFDVKD. With 1 base removed from V and 0 bases from J, the gap between germline ends came to 15 bases. The CDR3 sequence: CATSDFAGISSSYNSPLHF. CDR3 DNA: TGTGCCACCAGTGATTTCGCGGGGATAAGTAGCTCCTATAATTCACCCCTCCACTTT.

Concerning this clonotype itself: This may arise from a read error, as a much more abundant clone is one base away. The chain recombines TRBV28 with TRBJ1-4; D may be TRBD1 (5 bases). Germline V gives CDR1 MDHEN, CDR2 SYDVKM. There are 13 residues in the CDR3. The CDR3 DNA reads as TGTGCCAGCAGTTTAGTCAGGGCTGAAAAACTGTCTTTT. Amino acid sequence: CASSLVRAEKLSF.

This clonotype was counted many times. The chain links TRBV6-6 to TRBJ2-7; D uncertain. The ends were cut back, 9 bases at V and 0 bases at J, with 18 bases in the middle. The V gene's germline CDR1 is MNHNY and CDR2 SVGAGI (reference sequence). There are 15 residues in the CDR3. This CDR3 is CASNQNRPSSYEQYF. In DNA form, the CDR3 reads TGTGCCAGTAATCAAAACAGACCAAGCTCCTACGAGCAGTACTTC.

The chain carries TRBV19 and TRBJ2-7; TRBD1 aligns across 9 bases. The V gene's germline CDR1 is LNHDA and CDR2 SQIVND (reference sequence). This CDR3 has 12 residues. Germline trimming cut 10 bases from V and 2 bases from J; bases unmatched to any gene: 3. The CDR3 spells CATRQGAYEQYF. CDR3 in DNA: TGTGCCACACGACAGGGGGCCTACGAGCAGTACTTC.

This clonotype was counted a few times. Being one base from a much bigger clone, this may be a read error. The V and J genes are TRBV29-1 and TRBJ1-4; tentative D call: TRBD1 (5 bases). This CDR3 contains 13 residues. Germline V gene sequence: CDR1 SQVTM, CDR2 ANQGSEA. The DNA of the CDR3 is TGCAGCGTTATCGACAGAACTTATGAAAAACTGTTTTTT. This encodes CSVIDRTYEKLFF. Variable domain in full (rest from reference TRBV29-1 and TRBJ1-4): SAVISQKPSRDICQRGTSLTIQCQVDSQVTMMFWYRQQPGQSLTLIATANQGSEATYESGFVIDKFPISRPNLTFSTLTVSNMSPEDSSIYLCSVIDRTYEKLFFGSGTQLSVL.

This chain links TRBV5-5 with TRBJ1-2; possibly TRBD1 for D (6 bases). Germline-derived CDR1 and CDR2 are SGHKS and YYEKEE (reference sequence). The V end lost 2 bases, the J end lost 6 bases, and 20 bases lay between the germline ends. CDR3 length: 16 amino acids. CDR3 residues: CASSFELAGAYNGYTF. Here the CDR3 DNA reads TGTGCCAGCAGCTTCGAACTAGCGGGGGCTTACAATGGCTACACCTTC.

The chain combines TRBV7-2 with TRBJ2-1; possible D gene TRBD1, 6 bases. Germline-derived CDR1 and CDR2 are SGHTA and FQGNSA. With 2 bases removed from V and 9 bases from J, the gap between germline ends came to 11 bases. The CDR3 extends over 13 amino acids. The CDR3 loop reads CASSLFAGVEQFF. In DNA, the CDR3 is TGTGCCAGCAGCTTATTCGCAGGGGTTGAGCAGTTCTTC.

The V and J genes are TRBV7-3 and TRBJ2-7; TRBD1 matches at 8 bases. The germline V gene encodes CDR1 SGHTA and CDR2 FQGTGA. Trimming took 6 bases from V and 6 from J; bases not matched to a gene: 13. CDR3 size: 15 residues. CDR3 DNA: TGTGCCAGCAGTCCAGGGGGCGCGTTGCCCTCCGAGCAGTACTTC. Encoded protein: CASSPGGALPSEQYF.

This clonotype has at least ten counts. The chain links TRBV10-2 to TRBJ1-3, with TRBD1 matching 8 bases. The CDR3 consists of 15 residues. In germline, CDR1 is WSHSY, CDR2 SAAADI. V gave up 5 bases and J gave up 2 bases; unmatched junction bases: 5. DNA for the CDR3: TGCGCCAGCAGTAGACAGGGGTCCACTGGAAACACCATATATTTT. Protein product: CASSRQGSTGNTIYF.

This clonotype was detected ten times or more. The genes are TRBV6-2 or TRBV6-3 and TRBJ1-1, with D unclear. This CDR3 has 15 residues. CDR1 and CDR2 (germline): MNHEY, SVGEGT. Trimming pared 4 bases from V and 0 bases from J, leaving 12 bases between. CDR3 residues: CASSLEHFMNTEAFF. The CDR3 DNA is TGTGCCAGCAGTTTAGAACATTTTATGAACACTGAAGCTTTCTTT.

This rearrangement joins TRBV2 to TRBJ2-6, with TRBD2 identical over 7 bases. The CDR3 is made up of 11 amino acids. Germline CDR1 is SNHLY and CDR2 is FYNNEI. CDR3 protein: CEGGGANVLTF. For the CDR3, the DNA is TGTGAGGGCGGGGGTGCCAACGTCCTGACTTTC.

This chain's CDR3 is CSAGRQGPHEQYF. The DNA for the CDR3 is TGCAGTGCCGGAAGACAGGGACCCCACGAGCAGTACTTC. The gene calls are TRBV20-1 and TRBJ2-7; TRBD1 matches at 7 bases. The CDR3 is made up of 13 amino acids. Germline CDR1 DFQATT, CDR2 SNEGSKA (reference sequence). J lost 5 bases, V lost 6 bases, and 10 bases had no gene match.